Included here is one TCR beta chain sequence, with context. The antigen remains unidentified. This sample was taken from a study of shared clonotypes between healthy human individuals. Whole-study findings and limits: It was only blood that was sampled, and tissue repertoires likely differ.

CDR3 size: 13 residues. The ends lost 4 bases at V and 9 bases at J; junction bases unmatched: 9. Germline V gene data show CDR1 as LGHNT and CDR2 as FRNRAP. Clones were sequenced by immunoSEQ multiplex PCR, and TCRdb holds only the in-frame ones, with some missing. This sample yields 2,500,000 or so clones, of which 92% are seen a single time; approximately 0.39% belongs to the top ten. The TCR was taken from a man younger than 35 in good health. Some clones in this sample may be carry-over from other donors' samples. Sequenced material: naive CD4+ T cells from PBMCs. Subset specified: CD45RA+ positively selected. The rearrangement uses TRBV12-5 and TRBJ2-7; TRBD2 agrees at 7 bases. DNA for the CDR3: TGTGCTAGTGGTTCCAGCGGGACCCTCGCGCAGTACTTC. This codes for CASGSSGTLAQYF.